The clone carrying this T cell receptor beta chain was counted between two and nine times. The antigen remains undetermined. Germline V gene data show CDR1 as SGHTA and CDR2 as FQGNSA. V lost 0 bases, J lost 2 bases, and 11 bases lay in between. The CDR3 extends over 16 amino acids. All of the isolated RNA was reverse transcribed, so expressed TCRB transcripts were sequenced. TCRdb's table, derived via immunoSEQ multiplex PCR, lists solely in-frame clones and lacks some. Of about 650,000 clones listed, over 10% were seen once; the top ten hold 0.095% to 0.15%. The sample originates from a study of beta chain features in type 1 diabetes. Study results and caveats: Moderate but significant shortening of TCRB CDR3s was recorded in all four CD4+ subsets from Type 1 diabetes patients.

The specimen was naive CD4+ T cells from blood. The source is a young man with type 1 diabetes. The V gene is TRBV7-2, the J gene TRBJ1-3; a possible D gene is TRBD1 (5 bases). As DNA, the CDR3 is TGTGCCAGCAGCTTAGCGGGCAGGGATCCTGGAAACACCATATATTTT. Its protein is CASSLAGRDPGNTIYF. Looking up the rest from reference TRBV7-2 and TRBJ1-3 gives the full variable domain: GAGVSQSPSNKVTEKGKDVELRCDPISGHTALYWYRQSLGQGLEFLIYFQGNSAPDKSGLPSDRFSAERTGGSVSTLTIQRTQQEDSAVYLCASSLAGRDPGNTIYFGEGSWLTVV.